The sequence of this TCR beta chain was determined in a study of memory CD8 T cells in hepatitis C reinfection. On the study more broadly: Pre-reinfection sampling occurred 55 to 20 weeks ahead of detected reinfection.

J gave up 5 bases and V 0 bases, and 4 bases lay outside the gene matches. The CDR3 contains 13 residues. The V gene's germline CDR1 is SQVTM and CDR2 ANQGSEA. TCRdb keeps only in-frame clones here, not all; method: immunoSEQ multiplex PCR. Here the sample spans approximately 51,000 clones, about nine tenths being singletons. Time point meaning: pre-reinfection, 55 to 20 weeks before reinfection detection. The sorted cells went straight to TCR sequencing with no prior in vitro expansion. This sequence originates from a man aged 18 to 30 with hepatitis C virus infection. V is TRBV29-1 and J is TRBJ2-7; 7 positions match TRBD2. Sequenced material: naive CD8+ T cells sorted from blood. The CDR3 coding sequence is TGCAGCGTTGAAGATCTTCGGGGGGACGAGCAGTACTTC. Translation: CSVEDLRGDEQYF.